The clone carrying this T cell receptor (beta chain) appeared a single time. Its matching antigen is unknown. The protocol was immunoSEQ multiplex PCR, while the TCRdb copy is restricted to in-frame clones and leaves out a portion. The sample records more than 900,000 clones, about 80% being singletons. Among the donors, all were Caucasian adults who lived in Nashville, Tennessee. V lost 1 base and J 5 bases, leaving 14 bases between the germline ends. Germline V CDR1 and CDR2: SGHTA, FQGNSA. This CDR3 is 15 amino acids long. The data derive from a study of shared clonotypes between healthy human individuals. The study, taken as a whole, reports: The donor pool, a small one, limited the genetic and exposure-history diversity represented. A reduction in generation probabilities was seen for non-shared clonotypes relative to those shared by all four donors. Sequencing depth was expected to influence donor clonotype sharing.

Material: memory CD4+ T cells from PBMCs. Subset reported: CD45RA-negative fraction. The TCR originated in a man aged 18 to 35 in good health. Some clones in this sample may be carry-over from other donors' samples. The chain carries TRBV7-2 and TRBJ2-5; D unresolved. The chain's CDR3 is CASSLGMTIGETQYF. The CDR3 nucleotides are TGTGCCAGCAGCTTAGGGATGACAATCGGGGAGACCCAGTACTTC.